This T cell receptor beta chain was recovered during a study of blood T cell repertoires in COVID-19. At the level of the study: Sites in the United States, Italy and Spain provided acute and convalescent COVID-19 samples. Nucleic acid was either cDNA or gDNA, and it came from T cells, B-cell-depleted T cells, or PBMCs.

The V gene lost 0 bases and the J gene lost 4 bases, with 10 bases spanning the gap. The CDR3 runs 14 residues. Germline CDR1 and CDR2: SGDLS and YYNGEE. How the authors handled the data: Amplification from reference gene primers served as the basis for estimated nucleated cell counts. Assay: immunoSEQ multiplex PCR; the TCRdb copy retains only in-frame clones and omits some. That table supplies the V and J calls and clone size; D and trimming were determined from the DNA. Of 95,000 to 150,000 clones listed, around 82% are singletons. The V gene is TRBV9, the J gene TRBJ1-2; no firm D call. The specimen was peripheral blood. The receptor was isolated from a man aged 25-45 years with COVID-19, enrolled during active disease. Here the CDR3 reads CASSVGSSLYGYTF. The CDR3 bases are TGTGCCAGCAGCGTAGGGTCCAGTCTCTATGGCTACACCTTC.